This T cell receptor (beta chain) emerged from a study of T cell responses to AZD1222 COVID-19 vaccine. As to this clone: Its specificity is unknown.

Libraries were prepared by immunoSEQ multiplex PCR; TCRdb keeps only in-frame clonotypes and omits some of them. The sample carries 130,000 to 150,000 clones, 85% to 95% recorded once. Study results and caveats: Compared with day 0, the breadth and depth of the Spike-specific TCR repertoire rose significantly after two doses of AZD1222. Clonal diversity was possibly underestimated, and the donors were mostly white British, with more females. Close to half of spike-specific TCRs reportedly recognize unmutated variant regions.

The CDR3 sequence is 16 residues long. The ends lost 4 bases at V and 4 bases at J; junction bases unmatched: 9. The germline CDR1 and CDR2 sequences are LNHDA and SQIVND (reference sequence). The chain uses TRBV19 and TRBJ2-1, with 8 bases that match TRBD2. This clonotype was sampled from an adult in good health. The sample was peripheral blood, taken on day 0 of MenACWY control vaccination. The CDR3 sequence: CASSTIRGGRYNEQFF. The CDR3 region has the DNA TGTGCCAGTAGTACCATCCGGGGCGGGAGGTACAATGAGCAGTTCTTC.